Following are 16 T cell receptor beta chains from one sample sequenced in a study of breast tumors, draining lymph nodes, adjacent tissues. The lymph nodes were axillary draining lymph nodes from breast cancer patients. A single record per CDR3 protein comes from TCRdb applying MiXCR to the multiplex PCR reads. The repertoire holds some 170,000 distinct CDR3 sequences, around 33% seen once, with around 4% in the top ten. Specimen: axillary lymph node tissue. These receptors were obtained from a female donor with breast cancer. Some clones in this sample may be carry-over from other donors' samples.

This clonotype was counted between two and nine times. The chain recombines TRBV28 with TRBJ2-7; perhaps D is TRBD1 or TRBD2 (5 bases each). CDR1 and CDR2 from the germline V gene are MDHEN and SYDVKM. The CDR3 runs 13 residues. V shed 8 bases and J shed 7 bases, with 18 bases lying between them. As DNA, the CDR3 is TGTGCCAGCTCCGGGACGGGTTTAAAAGAGCAGTACTTC. Protein: CASSGTGLKEQYF.

Many counts were recorded for this clonotype. The chain combines TRBV20-1 with TRBJ2-2; 8 positions match TRBD2. Germline V lookup: CDR1 DFQATT, CDR2 SNEGSKA (reference sequence). This CDR3 has 14 residues. The V gene end was trimmed by 0 bases and the J gene end by 8 bases; junction bases not matched to a gene: 5. CDR3 in DNA: TGCAGTGCTAGAGATATGAGCGGGAGAGGGGAGCTGTTTTTT. Translated: CSARDMSGRGELFF.

Ten or more counts support this clonotype. V and J are TRBV6-6 and TRBJ2-1, with TRBD2 identical over 9 bases. The CDR3 extends over 15 amino acids. Per the germline V gene, CDR1 is MNHNY and CDR2 is SVGAGI (reference sequence). The J segment lost 4 bases and the V segment lost 6 bases, leaving 7 bases of the junction unmatched. CDR3 coding DNA: TGTGCCAGCAGCCTGCGGGCGGGAGGGTACAATGAGCAGTTCTTC. It codes for CASSLRAGGYNEQFF.

At least ten counts were recorded for this clonotype. A much larger clone lies a single base off, so this may be a read error. The J gene is TRBJ2-7, the V gene TRBV7-2; 7 nucleotides line up with TRBD2. V dropped 5 bases and J dropped 5; count of bases not matched to a gene: 6. This CDR3 contains 13 residues. The germline V gene encodes CDR1 SGHTA and CDR2 FQGNSA. DNA of the CDR3: TGTGCCAGCAGCATGGGACTACCCCACGAGCAGTACTTC. Translated: CASSMGLPHEQYF.

Many counts were recorded for this clonotype. The chain carries TRBV5-1 and TRBJ1-6, with a weak D call TRBD1 (5 bases). In germline, CDR1 is SGHRS, CDR2 YFSETQ. The ends were cut back, 4 bases at V and 8 bases at J, with 13 bases in the middle. The CDR3 consists of 14 residues. The CDR3 DNA reads TGCGCCAGCAGCCCCCCGGGGCCCTATTCACCCCTCCACTTT. This codes for CASSPPGPYSPLHF.

About this clonotype: The junction departs from germline at one end; a sequencing error may be responsible. The chain links TRBV20-1 to TRBJ2-1, with D possibly being TRBD1 or TRBD2 (5 bases each). The CDR3 loop spans 15 amino acids. The germline V gene has CDR1 DFQATT and CDR2 SNEGSKA (reference sequence). Here the CDR3 DNA reads TGCGGTGCTAAGCCCCGGGGCAGTCACTTTCATGAGCAGTTCTTC. Protein: CGAKPRGSHFHEQFF.

The V and J genes are TRBV19 and TRBJ1-6; the D gene is possibly TRBD1 (5 bases). The CDR3 sequence is 16 residues long. Trimming left V 4 bases short and J 5 bases short, with 15 bases between. Germline loops: CDR1 LNHDA, CDR2 SQIVND (reference sequence). CDR3 nucleotides: TGTGCCAGTAGTACGGCAGGGTCGGAACATAATTCACCCCTCCACTTT. It yields the protein CASSTAGSEHNSPLHF.

This clonotype was recorded at least ten times. This chain joins TRBV7-9 and TRBJ1-4; D gene ambiguous. Per the germline V gene, CDR1 is SEHNR and CDR2 is FQNEAQ (reference sequence). This CDR3 is 12 amino acids long. Trimming shortened V by 7 bases and J by 8 bases, and 11 bases separated the two germline ends. This CDR3 reads CASTGVNEKLFF. CDR3 coding DNA: TGTGCCAGCACCGGGGTCAACGAAAAACTGTTTTTT.

Regarding this clonotype: The final CDR3 position lacks the conserved phenylalanine or tryptophan, pointing to a likely read error. The chain links TRBV7-2 to TRBJ2-3; D is ambiguous. The CDR3 length is 13 residues. CDR1 is SGHTA and CDR2 is FQGNSA in the germline V gene. CDR3 in amino acids: CASRLVLQDTQYL. The CDR3 DNA reads as TGTGCCAGCAGATTAGTGTTGCAAGATACGCAGTATCTT.

The V and J genes are TRBV10-1 and TRBJ1-2; the D is unclear. The CDR3 has 12 residues. V lost 10 bases and J 3 bases, leaving 12 bases between the germline ends. Germline V gives CDR1 WNHNN, CDR2 SYGVQD (reference sequence). CDR3 DNA: TGCGCCATCACGGGCGGCTACTATGGCTACACCTTC. Residues: CAITGGYYGYTF.

This clonotype has a handful of counts. A read error is possible here, since a much larger clone lies one base away. The V call is TRBV20-1, the J call TRBJ2-7; 8 bases agree with TRBD2. Germline V lookup: CDR1 DFQATT, CDR2 SNEGSKA (reference sequence). The CDR3 has 15 amino acids. V lost 5 bases, J lost 2 bases, and 11 bases stayed unmatched. The DNA of the CDR3 is TGCAGTGCTGCCTCCGGGACTAGGAATACCTACGAGCAGTACTTC. It is translated as CSAASGTRNTYEQYF.

The V gene is TRBV12-3 or TRBV12-4, the J gene TRBJ2-7; D gene uncertain. The CDR3 length is 13 residues. With 6 bases removed from V and 3 bases from J, the gap between germline ends came to 12 bases. CDR3 nucleotide sequence: TGTGCCAGCAGAGATGATGGTCACTACGAGCAGTACTTC. Residues: CASRDDGHYEQYF.

This clonotype was detected ten times or more. This sequence joins TRBV15 and TRBJ1-4; the D gene is possibly TRBD1 (5 bases). Trimming pared 1 base from V and 7 bases from J, leaving 10 bases between. This CDR3 has 14 residues. Germline-derived CDR1 and CDR2 are LNHNV and YYDKDF (reference sequence). In nucleotides, the CDR3 is TGTGCCACCAGCAGAGTGCCAGGGAGTGAAAAACTGTTTTTT. Its protein is CATSRVPGSEKLFF.

This clonotype was picked up many times. A read error may be the cause here, since a much bigger clone is one base away. The V gene is TRBV24-1, the J gene TRBJ2-2, with TRBD2 as a possible D gene (5 bases). Germline CDR1 and CDR2: KGHDR and SFDVKD. The CDR3 extends over 12 amino acids. CDR3 bases: TGTGCCACCAGTGATTTTACCGGGGAGCTGTCTTTT. It translates to CATSDFTGELSF.

This clonotype was found many times. The chain couples TRBV7-2 to TRBJ2-7; no clear D. Looked up from germline, CDR1 is SGHTA and CDR2 is FQGNSA. V was shortened by 5 bases and J by 2 bases, with 16 bases between the two germline ends. The CDR3 runs to 15 residues. DNA of the CDR3: TGTGCCAGCAGCCCGTCCACCGTTCAAGCCTACGAGCAGTACTTC. Residues: CASSPSTVQAYEQYF.

Comments on this clonotype: A single base separates this from a much larger clone, so it may be a read error. The genes are TRBV3-1 and TRBJ1-3; tentative D call: TRBD1 (6 bases). Trimming took off 4 bases at V and 4 bases at J, with 20 bases between the two ends. The length of the CDR3 is 17 residues. Germline V CDR1 and CDR2: LGHDT, YNNKEL (reference sequence). The CDR3 region has the DNA TGTGCCAGCAGCCCTCGATGGGGGCGAGGGGCCGGAAACACCATATATTTT. Translation gives CASSPRWGRGAGNTIYF. Combining the CDR3 with reference TRBV3-1 and TRBJ1-3 gives the whole variable domain DTAVSQTPKYLVTQMGNDKSIKCEQNLGHDTMYWYKQDSKKFLKIMFSYNNKELIINETVPNRFSPKSPDKAHLNLHINSLELGDSAVYFCASSPRWGRGAGNTIYFGEGSWLTVV.